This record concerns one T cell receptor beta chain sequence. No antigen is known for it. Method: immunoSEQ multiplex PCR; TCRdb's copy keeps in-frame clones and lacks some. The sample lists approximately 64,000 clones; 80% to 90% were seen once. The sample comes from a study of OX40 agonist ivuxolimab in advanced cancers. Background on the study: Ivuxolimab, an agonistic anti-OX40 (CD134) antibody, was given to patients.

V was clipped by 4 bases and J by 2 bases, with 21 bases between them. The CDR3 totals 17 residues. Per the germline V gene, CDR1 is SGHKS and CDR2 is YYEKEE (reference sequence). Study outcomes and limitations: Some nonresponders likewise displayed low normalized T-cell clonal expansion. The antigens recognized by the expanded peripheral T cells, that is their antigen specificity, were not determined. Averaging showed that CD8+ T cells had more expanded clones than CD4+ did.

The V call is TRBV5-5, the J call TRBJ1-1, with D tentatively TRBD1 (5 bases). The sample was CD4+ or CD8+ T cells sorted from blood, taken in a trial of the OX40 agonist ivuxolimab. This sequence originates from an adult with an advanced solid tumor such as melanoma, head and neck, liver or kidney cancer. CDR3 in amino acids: CASSRSGTQISNTEAFF. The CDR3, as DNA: TGTGCCAGCAGCCGGTCCGGGACCCAAATTTCCAACACTGAAGCTTTCTTT.